What follows are 27 T cell receptor beta chains derived from one specimen sequenced in a study of T cells in Graves' hyperthyroidism and ophthalmopathy. Template material for amplifying TCR beta CDR3 regions consisted of RNA transcripts. Carried out on the TCR CDR3, a first-round RT-PCR used the HTBI primer set. TCRdb ran MiXCR on the multiplex PCR reads and lists one entry per CDR3 protein. The sample records under 650,000 distinct CDR3 sequences, roughly 15% being singletons. Sequences were obtained from blood. All receptors derive from a woman aged 25-40 years with Graves' hyperthyroidism.

This clonotype showed up many times. This sequence joins TRBV7-3 and TRBJ2-1; D is perhaps TRBD1 (6 bases). The CDR3 is 15 residues long. The germline gives CDR1 SGHTA, CDR2 FQGTGA. Trimming removed 5 bases from V and 4 bases from J, with 15 bases in between. CDR3 region: CASSPPGAQYNEQFF. CDR3 coding DNA: TGTGCCAGCAGCCCACCAGGGGCTCAATACAATGAGCAGTTCTTC.

This clonotype was detected a few times. The genes are TRBV9 and TRBJ2-1, with TRBD2 as a possible D gene (6 bases). In germline, CDR1 is SGDLS, CDR2 YYNGEE. The length of the CDR3 is 16 residues. V lost 7 bases to trimming and J lost 7 bases, with 24 bases between them. The CDR3 spells CASGGAALGVGNEQFF. CDR3 DNA: TGTGCCAGCGGAGGGGCAGCCCTCGGCGTTGGTAATGAGCAGTTCTTC.

This clonotype occurred many times. V gene TRBV27 combines with J gene TRBJ2-7; 8 nucleotides match TRBD1. This CDR3 comprises 14 residues. The germline V gene encodes CDR1 MNHEY and CDR2 SMNVEV (reference sequence). V lost 4 bases and J lost 7; bases outside the gene matches: 9. CDR3 sequence (DNA): TGTGCCAGCAGTTGGACAGGGATCTCACGTGAGCAGTACTTC. Residues: CASSWTGISREQYF.

The table lists this clonotype with many counts. CDR3 sequence (DNA): TGTGCCAGCAGTGAGGGTTACCAAGAGACCCAGTACTTC. Translated: CASSEGYQETQYF. J is TRBJ2-5 and V is TRBV2; D ambiguous. The CDR3 length is 13 residues. Deletions cut 3 bases from V and 0 bases from J, with 5 bases between. Germline V gene lookup returns CDR1 SNHLY and CDR2 FYNNEI.

There are a few counts of this clonotype. This chain joins TRBV12-3 or TRBV12-4 and TRBJ1-5; D is unclear. The CDR3 has 14 amino acids. V was clipped by 6 bases and J by 1 base, with 10 bases between them. CDR3 protein: CASSSSSSNQPQHF. CDR3 sequence (DNA): TGTGCCAGCAGCTCGAGCAGCAGCAATCAGCCCCAGCATTTT.

The genes are TRBV3-1 and TRBJ1-1; D is possibly TRBD1 (5 bases). V lost 1 base to trimming and J lost 3 bases, with 12 bases between them. CDR1 and CDR2 from the germline V gene are LGHDT and YNNKEL (reference sequence). The CDR3 extends over 15 amino acids. CDR3 amino acids: CASSQAGSGYTEAFF. The CDR3 bases are TGTGCCAGCAGCCAAGCAGGGAGTGGGTACACTGAAGCTTTCTTT.

This clonotype was seen ten or more times. The V and J genes are TRBV2 and TRBJ2-5, with 8 bases matching TRBD1. Per germline, CDR1 SNHLY and CDR2 FYNNEI. This CDR3 has 14 residues. J lost 1 base, V lost 7 bases, and 5 bases had no gene match. CDR3 nucleotide sequence: TGTGCCAGCAACGGACAGGGAGCCCAAGAGACCCAGTACTTC. Translating it yields CASNGQGAQETQYF. Drawing the rest from reference TRBV2 and TRBJ2-5, the complete variable domain is EPEVTQTPSHQVTQMGQEVILRCVPISNHLYFYWYRQILGQKVEFLVSFYNNEISEKSEIFDDQFSVERPDGSNFTLKIRSTKLEDSAMYFCASNGQGAQETQYFGPGTRLLVL.

The V gene is TRBV6-5, the J gene TRBJ2-7; no clear D. The CDR3 consists of 13 residues. V lost 2 bases to trimming and J lost 7 bases, with 12 bases between them. Germline assignment: CDR1 MNHEY and CDR2 SVGAGI. The CDR3 sequence is CASSYTPRKEQYF. The DNA of the CDR3 is TGTGCCAGCAGTTACACCCCCCGGAAAGAGCAGTACTTC.

This chain joins TRBV28 and TRBJ2-2, with TRBD2 matching 14 bases. Germline V CDR1 and CDR2: MDHEN, SYDVKM. The V segment lost 6 bases and the J segment 2 bases; nucleotides outside the gene matches: 5. This CDR3 is built from 17 residues. The CDR3 region is CASRGLAGEGNTGELFF. Written as DNA, the CDR3 is TGTGCCAGCAGGGGACTAGCGGGAGAAGGAAACACCGGGGAGCTGTTTTTT.

Concerning this clonotype: At one end the junction does not follow the germline gene, possibly because of a read error. The chain uses TRBV7-2 and TRBJ2-3, with D hard to call. This CDR3 is built from 12 residues. CDR1 and CDR2 (germline): SGHTA, FQGNSA. As DNA, the CDR3 is TGTGCCAGCAGGTTAGGCATAGATACGCAGTATTTT. Amino acid sequence: CASRLGIDTQYF.

This clonotype was recorded at least ten times. The chain combines TRBV2 with TRBJ2-1; D unresolved. V gave up 6 bases and J gave up 4 bases, with 16 bases separating them. In germline, CDR1 is SNHLY, CDR2 FYNNEI. There are 15 residues in the CDR3. The CDR3 region is CASRTTLLRYNEQFF. The CDR3, as DNA: TGTGCCAGCAGGACGACACTTCTAAGATACAATGAGCAGTTCTTC.

This clonotype occurred many times. The chain links TRBV27 to TRBJ2-1; 12 positions match TRBD2. The J segment lost 6 bases and the V segment lost 10 bases, leaving 4 bases of the junction unmatched. The V gene's germline CDR1 is MNHEY and CDR2 SMNVEV (reference sequence). This CDR3 region has 13 residues. CDR3 loop: CATRLAGANEQFF. The CDR3 region has the DNA TGTGCCACCAGACTAGCGGGAGCCAATGAGCAGTTCTTC.

This clonotype has at least ten counts. The gene calls are TRBV7-2 and TRBJ2-7; TRBD1 aligns across 11 bases. Germline values: CDR1 SGHTA, CDR2 FQGNSA. This CDR3 spans 15 amino acids. Germline trimming cut 1 base from V and 7 bases from J; bases unmatched to any gene: 6. The CDR3 loop reads CASSLDWTGGREQYF. The DNA of the CDR3 is TGTGCCAGCAGCTTAGACTGGACAGGGGGCCGGGAGCAGTACTTC.

The DNA of the CDR3 is TGCAGCGTTGCGGAGGGTAAAGGGGCCAACGTCCTGACTTTC. Its translation: CSVAEGKGANVLTF. V usage is TRBV29-1 and J usage is TRBJ2-6, with D maybe TRBD2 (6 bases). The CDR3 length is 14 residues. The germline V gene encodes CDR1 SQVTM and CDR2 ANQGSEA. Deletions cut 4 bases from V and 4 bases from J, with 11 bases between.

This clonotype was counted at least ten times. V gene TRBV5-5 combines with J gene TRBJ2-2, with a tentative D call TRBD2 (5 bases). Per germline, CDR1 SGHKS and CDR2 YYEKEE (reference sequence). V was pared by 0 bases and J by 7 bases, with 7 bases between. There are 13 residues in the CDR3. CDR3 residues: CASSLVGDGELFF. The CDR3 region has the DNA TGTGCCAGCAGCTTGGTCGGGGACGGGGAGCTGTTTTTT.

This clonotype was recorded at least ten times. This chain uses TRBV6-1 with TRBJ2-2; a possible D gene is TRBD1 (6 bases). Germline CDR1 MNHNS, CDR2 SASEGT. The germline V and J ends were trimmed by 6 bases and 1 base, with 12 bases remaining between them. The length of the CDR3 is 15 residues. CDR3 nucleotides: TGTGCCAGCAGCGTTATGGACAGGAACACCGGGGAGCTGTTTTTT. Translation gives CASSVMDRNTGELFF.

This clonotype has ten or more counts. The rearrangement links TRBV28 to TRBJ2-7; D tentatively fits TRBD1 or TRBD2 (5 bases each). From germline, CDR1 is MDHEN and CDR2 SYDVKM. V lost 5 bases, J lost 3 bases, and 14 bases lay in between. The CDR3 extends over 14 amino acids. This CDR3 reads CASSRDPIFYEQYF. CDR3 DNA sequence: TGTGCCAGCAGTCGGGACCCTATATTCTACGAGCAGTACTTC. Full variable domain (rest looked up from reference TRBV28 and TRBJ2-7): DVKVTQSSRYLVKRTGEKVFLECVQDMDHENMFWYRQDPGLGLRLIYFSYDVKMKEKGDIPEGYSVSREKKERFSLILESASTNQTSMYLCASSRDPIFYEQYFGPGTRLTVT.

On this clonotype: It may be a read error: a sequence one base away is much more abundant. The chain links TRBV3-1 to TRBJ2-1, with 12 bases aligning to TRBD2. The CDR3 runs 15 residues. Germline V gene data show CDR1 as LGHDT and CDR2 as YNNKEL (reference sequence). Trimming at V came to 9 bases and at J to 7 bases, leaving 10 bases not matched to a gene. The DNA for the CDR3 is TGTGCCAGGACACCGGCTAGCGGGAGGGCGAATGAGCAGTTCTTC. As protein: CARTPASGRANEQFF.

This clonotype has at least ten counts. This chain connects TRBV7-9 to TRBJ1-2, with unresolved D. CDR3 length: 13 residues. From germline, CDR1 is SEHNR and CDR2 FQNEAQ (reference sequence). V lost 6 bases and J lost 2, with 10 bases in between. The CDR3 sequence is CASSQTVNYGYTF. CDR3 DNA sequence: TGTGCCAGCAGTCAGACTGTAAACTATGGCTACACCTTC.

This clonotype has a count of ten or more. The chain employs TRBV20-1 and TRBJ2-1, with 15 bases lining up with TRBD2. The length of the CDR3 is 16 residues. Germline CDR1 reads DFQATT; CDR2 reads SNEGSKA (reference sequence). V lost 6 bases to trimming and J lost 7 bases; unmatched junction nucleotides: 10. The CDR3 is CSAWTSGRALENEQFF. The DNA for the CDR3 is TGCAGTGCCTGGACTAGCGGGAGGGCATTGGAAAATGAGCAGTTCTTC.

Many counts were recorded for this clonotype. As DNA, the CDR3 is TGTGCCACCAGTCCCCTACATGGATCCGCCGCCAACACCGGGGAGCTGTTTTTT. This codes for CATSPLHGSAANTGELFF. The rearrangement joins TRBV24-1 to TRBJ2-2; D gene ambiguous. The CDR3 runs to 18 residues. The V end lost 6 bases, the J end lost 2 bases, and 21 bases lay between the germline ends. Germline CDR1 and CDR2: KGHDR and SFDVKD.

Ten or more counts support this clonotype. The rearrangement uses TRBV5-1 and TRBJ2-3; 8 bases agree with TRBD1. Trimming took 5 bases from V and 1 from J; bases not matched to a gene: 6. In germline, CDR1 is SGHRS, CDR2 YFSETQ. The CDR3 totals 15 residues. Here the CDR3 DNA reads TGCGCCAGCAGTTTGACAGGGGTGGGCACAGATACGCAGTATTTT. Its translation is CASSLTGVGTDTQYF.

This clonotype was counted many times. The V call is TRBV7-2, the J call TRBJ1-1; D not certain. Trimming shortened V by 5 bases and J by 11 bases, and 18 bases separated the two germline ends. This CDR3 is 13 amino acids long. The germline CDR1 and CDR2 sequences are SGHTA and FQGNSA. This CDR3 is CASSPDLRLVAFF. The CDR3 DNA is TGTGCCAGCAGCCCGGATCTACGCCTGGTCGCTTTCTTT.

The chain is built from TRBV19 and TRBJ2-1, with 10 bases lining up with TRBD1. CDR3 length: 15 residues. J lost 2 bases, V lost 6 bases, and 4 bases had no gene match. CDR1 and CDR2 from the germline V gene are LNHDA and SQIVND (reference sequence). CDR3 in amino acids: CASRPGQGPYNEQFF. The CDR3 coding sequence is TGTGCCAGTAGACCGGGACAGGGGCCCTACAATGAGCAGTTCTTC.

This clonotype was counted ten times or more. In nucleotides, the CDR3 is TGTGCCAGCAGTCTCCGGGATCACTACGAGCAGTACTTC. This translates into CASSLRDHYEQYF. The chain joins TRBV28 to TRBJ2-7; D may be TRBD2 (5 bases). The germline gives CDR1 MDHEN, CDR2 SYDVKM. The CDR3 spans 13 residues. The ends were cut back, 5 bases at V and 3 bases at J, with 11 bases in the middle. The full variable domain, in which reference TRBV28 and TRBJ2-7 provide the parts outside the CDR3, is DVKVTQSSRYLVKRTGEKVFLECVQDMDHENMFWYRQDPGLGLRLIYFSYDVKMKEKGDIPEGYSVSREKKERFSLILESASTNQTSMYLCASSLRDHYEQYFGPGTRLTVT.

This clonotype was seen many times. The rearrangement links TRBV19 to TRBJ1-1, with no clear D. V lost 6 bases, J lost 0 bases, and 8 bases lay in between. This CDR3 has 13 amino acids. The germline V gene encodes CDR1 LNHDA and CDR2 SQIVND (reference sequence). CDR3 amino acids: CASSIRMNTEAFF. DNA for the CDR3: TGTGCCAGTAGCATACGGATGAACACTGAAGCTTTCTTT.

This clonotype showed up just a few times. This chain joins TRBV6-1 and TRBJ2-6; TRBD1 aligns across 8 bases. Germline lookup yields CDR1 MNHNS and CDR2 SASEGT. The CDR3 consists of 18 residues. With 5 bases clipped from V and 0 bases from J, the junction kept 9 bases outside the gene matches. The CDR3 nucleotides are TGTGCCAGCAGTCGCCTCGGACAGGGCTTCTCTGGGGCCAACGTCCTGACTTTC. It translates to CASSRLGQGFSGANVLTF.